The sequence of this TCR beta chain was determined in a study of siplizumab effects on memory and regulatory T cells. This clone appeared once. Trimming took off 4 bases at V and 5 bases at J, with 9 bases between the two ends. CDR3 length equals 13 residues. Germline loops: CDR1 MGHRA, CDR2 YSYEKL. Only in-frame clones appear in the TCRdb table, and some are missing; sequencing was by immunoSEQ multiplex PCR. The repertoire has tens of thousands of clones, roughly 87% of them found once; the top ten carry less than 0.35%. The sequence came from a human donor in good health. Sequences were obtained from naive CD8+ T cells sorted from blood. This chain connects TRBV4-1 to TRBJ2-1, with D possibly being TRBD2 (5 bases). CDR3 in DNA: TGCGCCAGCAGCCGAGTAGCGAACAATGAGCAGTTCTTC. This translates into CASSRVANNEQFF.